What follows is one TCR beta chain and its context. Its antigen is unidentified. These data come from a study of cytomegalovirus exposure and HLA in healthy donors. The CDR3 is 12 amino acids. The junction had 2 bases not matched to a gene; V was cut back by 5 bases and J by 5 bases. Germline V gene data show CDR1 as SGHDN and CDR2 as FVKESK. Findings and caveats of the study: Analysis was carried out at a later point, and it linked a missense DCLRE1C variant to TCR beta V- and J-gene trimming.

PCR involved 60 Vbeta and 13 Jbeta primers. Repertoires were generated with immunoSEQ multiplex PCR, while TCRdb's copy carries only in-frame clones and drops some. The sample includes fewer than 200,000 clones, approximately 71% of them seen just once. The origin of this receptor is a male donor in good health and CMV-seronegative. The chain has TRBV14 and TRBJ2-5; 7 bases map to TRBD1. The sequenced sample consisted of PBMCs. The CDR3 DNA is TGTGCCAGCAGCTTCAGGGGGGAGACCCAGTACTTC. Its translation: CASSFRGETQYF.